This is a list of T cell receptor beta chains from one sample in a study of early T cells in non-severe SARS-CoV-2 infection. TCRdb called the 5' RACE reads again in MiXCR, with one record for every CDR3 protein. Among about 64,000 distinct CDR3 sequences, about 11% were seen once, and the ten largest hold less than 3.5%. The sample consisted of whole blood, taken at baseline. Receptor source: an adult who was a healthcare worker with PCR-confirmed SARS-CoV-2 infection or an uninfected control (not recorded which). Each CDR3 is given with its conserved first and last residue. Each record gives: clone size, V gene, D gene, J gene, CDR3 length, CDR3 DNA, CDR3 protein. A D gene is named only where the DNA matches it firmly. Clone sizes are given selectively: once, few, many, or a class where the clone is expanded.

few	TRBV12-3/TRBV12-4	.	TRBJ2-3	15	TGTGCCAGCAGTTTCTCGCGGGGGCACACAGATACGCAGTATTTT	CASSFSRGHTDTQYF
.	TRBV11-2	.	TRBJ1-2	14	TGTGCCAGCAGCGAAGGATCCGGGACCGATGGCTACACCTTC	CASSEGSGTDGYTF
.	TRBV10-3	.	TRBJ2-7	13	TGTGCCATCAGCGGAACAGGGAACCACGAGCAGTACTTC	CAISGTGNHEQYF
.	TRBV9	.	TRBJ2-3	17	TGTGCCAGCAGCGTATATTCAGGTGGGGGTATCACAGATACGCAGTATTTT	CASSVYSGGGITDTQYF
many	TRBV29-1	.	TRBJ1-1	10	TGCAGCGTAATGAACACTGAAGCTTTCTTT	CSVMNTEAFF
few	TRBV20-1	TRBD1	TRBJ2-4	14	TGCAGTGCTCGGACAGGACCTATCAAAAACATTCAGTACTTC	CSARTGPIKNIQYF
.	TRBV30	TRBD1	TRBJ1-2	14	TGTGCCTGGAGCTTCGGACAGGCGAGGCTCGGCTACACCTTC	CAWSFGQARLGYTF
many	TRBV11-2	.	TRBJ1-1	14	TGTGCCAGCAGTGCCGGTCCCGTTGGGCCTGAAGCTTTCTTT	CASSAGPVGPEAFF
.	TRBV19	.	TRBJ2-7	13	TGTGCCAGTAGTATCTCGAATCTCTACGAGCAGTACTTC	CASSISNLYEQYF
few	TRBV2	TRBD1	TRBJ2-7	13	TGTGCCAGCAGTGGGACAGGGTCCTACGAGCAGTACTTC	CASSGTGSYEQYF
.	TRBV19	TRBD1	TRBJ2-1	15	TGTGCCAGTAGTATAGGCGGGACAGGATACAATGAGCAGTTCTTC	CASSIGGTGYNEQFF
.	TRBV12-3/TRBV12-4	.	TRBJ2-7	12	TGTGCCAGCAGTTCCCTATCCTACGAGCAGTACTTC	CASSSLSYEQYF
.	TRBV20-1	.	TRBJ2-3	13	TGCAGTGCCCTTCTGCGGGGCCCGGATACGCAGTATTTT	CSALLRGPDTQYF
few	TRBV29-1	.	TRBJ1-1	11	TGCAGCGCCTTCGGGGGTGGGGTGACTTTCTTT	CSAFGGGVTFF
.	TRBV20-1	.	TRBJ2-3	13	TGCAGTGCTAGACTTGACGGAGCCGATACGCAGTATTTT	CSARLDGADTQYF
few	TRBV6-5	.	TRBJ1-1	14	TGTGCCAGCAGTCTACTCGTACCGGGCACTGAAGCTTTCTTT	CASSLLVPGTEAFF
many	TRBV13	.	TRBJ2-3	16	TGTGCCAGCAGCTTAGGTAGCCCGGGGGTCACAGATACGCAGTATTTT	CASSLGSPGVTDTQYF